This TCR beta chain emerged from a study of beta chain features in type 1 diabetes. Overall study results and limits: Insertion counts at VDJ junctions were lower in type 1 diabetes patients, who also showed more deletions there.

Of the isolated RNA, all was reverse transcribed, and so the sequenced material was expressed TCRB transcripts. Using immunoSEQ multiplex PCR, the repertoire was profiled, and TCRdb retains in-frame clones only, with some absent. Of about 350,000 clones listed, less than 20% are singletons. J lost 5 bases, V lost 0 bases, and 14 bases had no gene match. The V gene's germline CDR1 is KGHSH and CDR2 LQKENI. This CDR3 is 18 amino acids long. Concerning this clone itself: Its antigen is not known.

The TCR comes from a woman younger than 35 in good health. This rearrangement joins TRBV18 to TRBJ2-5; the match to TRBD1 covers 8 bases. Sequencing input: naive CD4+ T cells from blood. CDR3 nucleotide sequence: TGTGCCAGCTCACCACCGACCTTTTCGGCAGGGGGCCAGGAGACCCAGTACTTC. It codes for CASSPPTFSAGGQETQYF. Full variable domain (remainder filled in from reference TRBV18 and TRBJ2-5): NAGVMQNPRHLVRRRGQEARLRCSPMKGHSHVYWYRQLPEEGLKFMVYLQKENIIDESGMPKERFSAEFPKEGPSILRIQQVVRGDSAAYFCASSPPTFSAGGQETQYFGPGTRLLVL.